A selection of T cell receptor beta chains follows, all from one sample in a study of cytomegalovirus exposure and HLA in healthy donors. Some clones are missing from TCRdb's copy, which holds only in-frame ones; the method was immunoSEQ multiplex PCR. Of 100,000 or so clones listed, about 80% are singletons. Source material: PBMCs. These receptors were taken from a woman between 35 and 50 years old in good health and CMV-seropositive. Both conserved end residues are part of each CDR3. The D gene is left open where the match is weak. Only part of the rows carry a size: once, few, many, or a class if the clone is expanded.

j_call | v_call | clone_size | d_call | cdr3_aa | cdr3_nt
TRBJ2-7 | TRBV5-4 | - | TRBD2 | CASSFYLAGTYEQYF | TGTGCCAGCAGCTTTTATCTAGCGGGGACCTACGAGCAGTACTTC
TRBJ2-4 | TRBV5-4 | once | TRBD1 | CASSLRGPLAKNIQYF | TGTGCCAGCAGCTTGAGGGGGCCCTTAGCCAAAAACATTCAGTACTTC
TRBJ1-1 | TRBV7-9 | - | - | CASSLAGGGGTEAFF | TGTGCCAGCAGCTTAGCAGGGGGAGGGGGCACTGAAGCTTTCTTT
TRBJ1-2 | TRBV5-1 | - | TRBD1 | CASSGGQAIGYTF | TGCGCCAGCAGCGGGGGACAGGCCATCGGCTACACCTTC
TRBJ2-2 | TRBV5-1 | - | TRBD1 | CASSGDRAANTGELFF | TGCGCCAGCAGCGGAGACAGGGCCGCGAACACCGGGGAGCTGTTTTTT
TRBJ1-1 | TRBV27 | - | - | CASSFWLDTEAFF | TGTGCCAGCAGTTTTTGGCTGGACACTGAAGCTTTCTTT
TRBJ1-2 | TRBV7-9 | - | TRBD1 | CASSLGQAGDYTF | TGTGCCAGCAGCCTAGGACAGGCTGGTGACTACACCTTC
TRBJ2-1 | TRBV11-1 | once | TRBD2 | CASSLVGGLSYNEQFF | TGTGCCAGCAGCTTAGTCGGGGGACTATCCTACAATGAGCAGTTCTTC
TRBJ2-3 | TRBV6-1 | once | - | CASSEIPGVFPTDTQYF | TGTGCCAGCAGTGAAATTCCGGGGGTTTTCCCCACAGATACGCAGTATTTT
TRBJ2-2 | TRBV18 | - | TRBD1 | CASVTGVSTGELFF | TGTGCCAGCGTTACAGGGGTTTCCACCGGGGAGCTGTTTTTT
TRBJ2-2 | TRBV30 | - | TRBD1 | CAWSVRTGGLRMNTGELFF | TGTGCCTGGAGTGTCAGGACAGGGGGTCTTAGAATGAACACCGGGGAGCTGTTTTTT
TRBJ1-5 | TRBV5-3 | - | TRBD1 | CARSSLRDRPRSQPQHF | TGTGCCAGAAGCTCGCTCCGGGACAGGCCCCGGAGTCAGCCCCAGCATTTT
TRBJ2-7 | TRBV27 | - | TRBD1 | CASSPQGDEQYF | TGTGCCAGCAGTCCGCAGGGGGACGAGCAGTACTTC
TRBJ1-1 | TRBV10-2 | - | - | CASSGTEGAFF | TGCGCCAGCAGCGGGACGGAGGGCGCTTTCTTT
TRBJ1-1 | TRBV7-3 | - | TRBD1 | CASSYTGANTEAFF | TGTGCCAGCAGCTACACAGGGGCGAACACTGAAGCTTTCTTT
TRBJ2-1 | TRBV2 | - | TRBD1 | CASRGTGGNEQFF | TGTGCCAGCAGGGGGACAGGGGGCAATGAGCAGTTCTTC
TRBJ1-1 | TRBV11-1 | - | - | CASSFGGRAEAFF | TGTGCCAGCAGCTTCGGGGGACGTGCTGAAGCTTTCTTT
TRBJ2-7 | TRBV30 | - | - | CAWSVSGSGEQYF | TGTGCCTGGAGTGTCTCTGGGAGTGGCGAGCAGTACTTC
TRBJ1-1 | TRBV29-1 | few | - | CSVVGAGEAFF | TGCAGCGTTGTGGGGGCGGGTGAAGCTTTCTTT
TRBJ1-6 | TRBV4-1 | - | - | CASSHVYRAPGDSPLHF | TGCGCCAGCAGCCACGTTTACAGGGCCCCAGGTGATTCACCCCTCCACTTT
TRBJ1-4 | TRBV7-9 | - | TRBD1 | CASSATGTAPFF | TGTGCCAGCAGCGCGACCGGGACAGCCCCCTTTTTT
TRBJ2-2 | TRBV7-3 | few | TRBD2 | CASSSASGVGELFF | TGTGCCAGCAGCTCGGCTAGCGGGGTCGGGGAGCTGTTTTTT
TRBJ1-6 | TRBV27 | - | - | CASSLEGQSNSPLHF | TGTGCCAGCAGTTTAGAAGGACAGAGTAATTCACCCCTCCACTTT
TRBJ1-5 | TRBV6-5 | - | TRBD1 | CASGRQGVGQPQHF | TGTGCCAGCGGAAGACAGGGGGTGGGACAGCCCCAGCATTTT
TRBJ1-3 | TRBV5-1 | - | - | CASSLGTPGNTIYF | TGCGCCAGCAGCTTAGGGACACCTGGAAACACCATATATTTT
TRBJ1-3 | TRBV4-2 | - | - | CASSQEGTSGNTIYF | TGTGCCAGCAGCCAAGAAGGGACAAGCGGAAACACCATATATTTT
TRBJ1-1 | TRBV5-8 | - | - | CASSLSVRRGTEAFF | TGTGCCAGCAGCTTGAGTGTCAGAAGGGGCACTGAAGCTTTCTTT
TRBJ1-2 | TRBV5-4 | once | - | CASSFRQAARGYTF | TGTGCCAGCAGCTTTAGACAGGCCGCGAGGGGCTACACCTTC
TRBJ1-5 | TRBV5-1 | - | - | CASSWSGDSNQPQHF | TGCGCCAGCAGCTGGTCAGGGGATAGCAATCAGCCCCAGCATTTT
TRBJ2-6 | TRBV10-3 | few | TRBD2 | CAISAGLGGAGANVLTF | TGTGCCATCAGTGCAGGTCTCGGGGGGGCTGGGGCCAACGTCCTGACTTTC
TRBJ2-1 | TRBV7-9 | few | TRBD2 | CASSPLADTYNEQFF | TGTGCCAGCAGCCCTCTAGCGGATACCTACAATGAGCAGTTCTTC
TRBJ1-1 | TRBV6-5 | - | - | CASSGHRAGGTEAFF | TGTGCCAGCAGTGGCCACAGGGCCGGTGGCACTGAAGCTTTCTTT
TRBJ1-5 | TRBV7-3 | - | - | CASSPTSDQPQHF | TGTGCCAGCAGCCCGACATCGGATCAGCCCCAGCATTTT
TRBJ2-7 | TRBV18 | - | - | CASSPWQGIGEQYF | TGTGCCAGCTCACCTTGGCAGGGGATCGGCGAGCAGTACTTC
TRBJ2-7 | TRBV5-4 | - | TRBD1 | CASSSPPGTGALYEQYF | TGTGCCAGCAGCTCTCCACCCGGGACAGGGGCCCTCTACGAGCAGTACTTC
TRBJ1-1 | TRBV6-4 | - | - | CASSDSRNTEAFF | TGTGCCAGCAGTGACAGCCGAAACACTGAAGCTTTCTTT
TRBJ1-6 | TRBV6-5 | - | - | CASSYRGSNNSPLHF | TGTGCCAGCAGTTACCGAGGGTCCAACAATTCACCCCTCCACTTT
TRBJ2-2 | TRBV10-3 | - | - | CAISEQNTGELFF | TGTGCCATCAGTGAGCAGAACACCGGGGAGCTGTTTTTT
TRBJ1-2 | TRBV5-6 | - | TRBD1 | CASSRGTGYGYTF | TGTGCCAGCAGCCGTGGGACAGGGTATGGCTACACCTTC
TRBJ1-4 | TRBV5-1 | - | - | CASSLDQSEKLFF | TGCGCCAGCAGCTTGGATCAAAGCGAAAAACTGTTTTTT
TRBJ1-2 | TRBV5-1 | - | - | CASSSLQGNYGYTF | TGCGCCAGCAGCTCCCTCCAGGGTAACTATGGCTACACCTTC
TRBJ2-3 | TRBV9 | - | TRBD1 | CASSPRTGSLLVTQYF | TGTGCCAGCAGCCCAAGGACAGGGAGTTTACTCGTTACGCAGTATTTT